This T cell receptor (beta chain) was found in a study of a mutant IDH1 vaccine in newly diagnosed glioma. At the level of the study: First vaccine doses came 4-6 weeks after radiotherapy alone, or with temozolomide cycles. The study, taken as a whole, reports: Pseudoprogression looked unconnected to shifts in top peripheral T cell clonotypes.

In its sample, this clone was seen once. Its antigen is unknown. The table came from immunoSEQ multiplex PCR; TCRdb's copy has only in-frame clones and leaves some out. This table holds some 33,000 clones, roughly 75% found once. Time point given: week 35, safety follow-up. Every vaccination contained 300 ug of the mutant IDH1 20-mer peptide and was paired with topical imiquimod. During weeks 1, 3, 5, 7, 11, 15, 19 and 23, patients received eight vaccinations. Trimming pared 5 bases from V and 6 bases from J, leaving 13 bases between. The CDR3 has 13 residues. The germline V gene has CDR1 LNHDA and CDR2 SQIVND (reference sequence).

This receptor was taken from a woman aged 35 to 49 with glioma. Sequencing used PBMCs, obtained from a glioma patient whose treatment included an IDH1 peptide vaccine. The rearrangement uses TRBV19 and TRBJ2-5; TRBD2 is a possible D gene (6 bases). The CDR3 loop reads CASSSGEKKTQYF. CDR3 DNA: TGTGCCAGTAGTTCGGGGGAAAAGAAGACCCAGTACTTC.